This entry is about one TCR beta chain. The target of this receptor is not known. It has no much larger one-base neighbor in the sample; base qualities were not kept. For CDR1 and CDR2, the germline V gene lists KGHDR and SFDVKD. From cysteine to phenylalanine, the CDR3 is 13 amino acids long. The CDR3 DNA has 39 bases and is translated from base 1. The V end gives up 7 bases and the J end 8 bases, leaving 8 bases in the junction not matched to a gene. TCRbeta CDR3 regions were amplified from genomic DNA by means of the immunoSEQ Assay, a bias-controlled multiplex PCR. As for the authors' bioinformatics: The number of nucleated cells in each sample was estimated from the amplification of reference gene primers within the assay. Sequence reads were collapsed and filtered to measure the absolute abundance of every unique TCRbeta CDR3 rearrangement. For each sample, productive Simpson clonality was calculated by taking the square root of Simpson's diversity index across productive rearrangements. Entries here come from immuneACCESS through TCRdb and include only in-frame sequences with V and J called. Some clones fail to appear in such tables; in the studies checked, an unresolved V gene covers under half of the shortfall, and the cause of the remainder is unknown. The D gene and trimming were derived from the DNA, and the V and J assignments and clone size from that table. The sample table records around 320,000 clones; approximately 91% of these occur just once. Almost 4% of the sample belongs to the ten largest clones.

These data come from a study of blood T cell repertoires in COVID-19 (dated by TCRdb to 2018 to 2021). For context, the study as a whole: The collaborator samples originated in the United States, Italy and Spain and spanned the acute and convalescent phases of COVID-19. The prospective study material was composed of cDNA or gDNA derived from T cells, B-cell-depleted T cells, or PBMCs. Subjects who had been exposed to COVID-19, were actively infected with it, or had recovered from it provided the deeply sampled blood TCRbeta repertoires that made up the dataset. A freely available public database, intended as a resource for researchers studying the immune response to SARS-CoV-2, is where the repertoires were released. The samples were drawn from two sources: the first 160 participants of the ongoing ImmuneRACE study, and 1,000 to 1,500 subjects contributed by 6 global collaborators. Sample metadata almost always included a de-identified subject ID, COVID-19 status, age in years and sex. Where available, HLA class I and class II types were taken from metadata supplied by the sample provider and were not determined by assay-based typing. The research as a whole found: Clinical and demographic metadata were provided uncurated, with the amount varying by source and participant.

Enrolling through a virtual design, the prospective study's participants ranged in age from roughly 18 to 89 years and lived across 20 to 25 United States geographic areas. Cohort assignment in the prospective study relied on participant-reported clinical history from a screening survey and a study questionnaire. Exposed participants were defined as having been in contact with someone with a PCR-confirmed or clinician-diagnosed COVID-19 case within 2 weeks of study entry. In the prospective study, whole blood, serum and a nasopharyngeal or oropharyngeal swab were collected from each participant by mobile phlebotomists. Prospective study participants could optionally give additional blood draws and questionnaires over an approximately two-month period. Blood samples from the prospective study were shipped frozen or at room temperature prior to DNA extraction.

Specimen: PBMCs or T cells enriched from blood (not recorded which). This TCR was sampled from a woman in her twenties or thirties who had been exposed to COVID-19. The sequence joins TRBV24-1 to TRBJ1-2; 8 nucleotides in the junction match TRBD1. The DNA sequence is given as TGTGCCACCAGGACCCAGGGGGCTAGGGGCTACACCTTC. It specifies CATRTQGARGYTF.